This note documents a single T cell receptor beta chain sequence. What antigen it recognizes has not been identified. The junction departs from germline at one end; a sequencing error may be responsible. This specimen comes from a study of blood T cell repertoires in COVID-19 (dated by TCRdb to 2019 to 2021). In the study overall: Samples from collaborators originated in the United States, Italy and Spain and spanned both the acute and convalescent phases of COVID-19. Where HLA class I and class II types were available, the types were taken from metadata supplied by the sample provider, not from assay-based typing. Nearly every sample came with metadata listing a de-identified subject ID, COVID-19 status, age in years and sex. The prospective study material was composed of cDNA or gDNA derived from T cells, B-cell-depleted T cells, or PBMCs. Samples were obtained from the ongoing ImmuneRACE study (first 160 participants) and from 950 to 1,500 subjects provided by 6 global collaborators. Subjects who had been exposed to COVID-19, were actively infected with it, or had recovered from it provided the deeply sampled blood TCRbeta repertoires that made up the dataset. The repertoires were made available in a free public database intended to serve as a resource for research on the immune response to SARS-CoV-2.

TCRbeta CDR3 regions were amplified from genomic DNA by means of the immunoSEQ Assay, a bias-controlled multiplex PCR. On the authors' methods: Within the assay, amplification of reference gene primers was used to estimate how many nucleated cells each sample contained. Sequence reads were collapsed and filtered to measure the absolute abundance of every unique TCRbeta CDR3 rearrangement. Productive Simpson clonality was computed per sample as the square root of Simpson's diversity index over productive rearrangements. TCRdb obtained this table from immuneACCESS and retained in-frame rearrangements with V and J assigned. These tables miss some clones; where compared with another copy, unresolved V genes account for less than half of the shortfall, and the remainder is unexplained. D and trimming come from the DNA, and the V and J calls and clone size come from that table. The sample profile shows about 87,000 clones; roughly 87% of them were found once. The top ten hold 6.5% to 8% of the sample.

Here is what the overall study found, with its caveats: Clinical and demographic metadata were provided uncurated, with the amount varying by source and participant.

At one collaborating source in Seattle, patients were enrolled during active infection and were followed longitudinally through the course of disease. Each collaborating institution followed its own protocols to collect whole blood in K2EDTA tubes. Collaborator samples were shipped for TCRbeta analysis as frozen whole blood, isolated PBMCs, or DNA extracted from either sample type. The CDR3 measures 17 amino acids from cysteine to phenylalanine. Of the read, only the CDR3 DNA is kept; its 51 bases are in frame from base 1. Looking up the germline V gene yields CDR1 ENHRY and CDR2 SYGVKD. Sequencing was carried out using peripheral blood. The source is a man between 18 and 35 years old with COVID-19, enrolled during active disease. The receptor chain draws on TRBV10-3 and TRBJ2-1, and 8 bases in between align with TRBD2. The bases are TGTGCCATCAGTGACCTTAAGCGGGAGACCTCCCACAATGAGCAGTTCTTC. Its coded protein is CAISDLKRETSHNEQFF.